One sample yielded the 20 T cell receptor beta chains listed below, sequenced in a study of T-cell reconstitution after alpha-beta-depleted transplantation in children. The TCRbeta library was prepared with unique molecular identifiers. TCRdb re-derived calls from the PCR reads in MiXCR, one entry per CDR3 protein. Here the sample spans hundreds of thousands of distinct CDR3 sequences, around 14% being singletons. The sequencing used PBMCs, collected before TCRalphabeta/CD19-depleted stem cell transplant. The receptor set was obtained from a girl between 2 and 10 years old with congenital amegakaryocytic thrombocytopenia, due to receive a stem cell transplant.

This clonotype was detected only a few times. The chain is built from TRBV5-1 and TRBJ2-5, with 8 bases identical to TRBD2. CDR3 length: 14 amino acids. V trimming: 3 bases; J trimming: 5 bases; junction bases outside the gene matches: 6. CDR1 SGHRS and CDR2 YFSETQ come from the germline V gene. The CDR3 region has the DNA TGCGCCAGCAGCTCGGGAGGGCCTTATGAGACCCAGTACTTC. Translated: CASSSGGPYETQYF.

J is TRBJ2-1 and V is TRBV10-3, with 12 bases lining up with TRBD2. Unmatched junction bases numbered 4, after V lost 0 bases and J lost 7 bases. The V gene's germline CDR1 is ENHRY and CDR2 SYGVKD. The CDR3 has 16 residues. CDR3 sequence: CAISESPGLAGNEQFF. The CDR3 nucleotides read TGTGCCATCAGTGAGTCCCCCGGACTAGCGGGAAATGAGCAGTTCTTC.

This clonotype was detected a few times. The chain joins TRBV5-1 to TRBJ2-1; D is possibly TRBD2 (7 bases). CDR1 and CDR2 (germline): SGHRS, YFSETQ. The V end lost 5 bases, the J end lost 4 bases, and 25 bases lay between the germline ends. CDR3 length equals 18 residues. The CDR3 DNA reads as TGCGCCAGCAGTAAGGTCGTGGACAGCGGGGCGCGGTACAATGAGCAGTTCTTC. Protein: CASSKVVDSGARYNEQFF.

Many counts were recorded for this clonotype. This chain joins TRBV20-1 and TRBJ2-1; the D is unclear. CDR3 length equals 12 residues. The V end lost 7 bases, the J end lost 7 bases, and 14 bases lay between the germline ends. Germline V gene data show CDR1 as DFQATT and CDR2 as SNEGSKA (reference sequence). CDR3: CSVVLGLNEQFF. Here the CDR3 DNA reads TGCAGTGTTGTTTTGGGGTTAAATGAGCAGTTCTTC.

The V and J genes are TRBV15 and TRBJ2-7; no firm D call. Germline V gene lookup returns CDR1 LNHNV and CDR2 YYDKDF (reference sequence). V shed 0 bases and J shed 0 bases, with 12 bases lying between them. This CDR3 has 16 residues. The CDR3 loop reads CATSRDSRLPSYEQYF. The CDR3 coding sequence is TGTGCCACCAGCAGAGATTCCAGGCTCCCCTCCTACGAGCAGTACTTC.

The chain combines TRBV7-3 with TRBJ1-2, with no clear D. CDR3 length equals 13 residues. Germline lookup yields CDR1 SGHTA and CDR2 FQGTGA. V lost 5 bases and J lost 8, with 15 bases in between. The CDR3 is CASSLSGMGGYTF. The CDR3 nucleotides are TGTGCCAGCAGCCTTTCCGGAATGGGAGGCTACACCTTC.

A few counts support this clonotype. CDR3 amino acids: CASSRRRTAQETQYF. As DNA, the CDR3 is TGCGCCAGCAGCCGAAGGAGGACGGCACAAGAGACCCAGTACTTC. The chain couples TRBV5-1 to TRBJ2-5, with a tentative D call TRBD2 (5 bases). The CDR3 totals 15 residues. Between the trimmed V and J ends, which lost 4 bases and 2 bases, there was a span of 15 bases. Germline V gene data show CDR1 as SGHRS and CDR2 as YFSETQ.

The rearrangement joins TRBV6-2 or TRBV6-3 to TRBJ2-1, with 10 bases identical to TRBD2. This CDR3 region has 17 residues. Per germline, CDR1 MNHEY and CDR2 SVGEGT. The ends lost 3 bases at V and 9 bases at J; junction bases unmatched: 14. The CDR3: CASSYFLAGAQTGEQFF. In DNA form, the CDR3 reads TGTGCCAGCAGTTATTTTCTAGCGGGAGCGCAAACGGGTGAGCAGTTCTTC.

The table lists this clonotype with many counts. This CDR3 reads CASSFGLEQFF. The DNA for the CDR3 is TGCGCCAGCAGCTTCGGACTTGAGCAGTTCTTC. The chain is built from TRBV5-1 and TRBJ2-1; perhaps TRBD2 as D (5 bases). Per germline, CDR1 SGHRS and CDR2 YFSETQ. V lost 2 bases to trimming and J lost 9 bases, with 6 bases between them. This CDR3 is built from 11 residues.

There are many counts of this clonotype. The chain carries TRBV20-1 and TRBJ1-5; maybe TRBD1 (6 bases). Trimming removed 6 bases at V and 3 bases at J, with 15 bases between. Looked up from germline, CDR1 is DFQATT and CDR2 is SNEGSKA (reference sequence). The CDR3 is made up of 14 amino acids. CDR3 amino acids: CSARPTGNNQPQHF. The CDR3 DNA reads as TGCAGTGCCAGACCAACAGGGAACAATCAGCCCCAGCATTTT.

The chain employs TRBV7-8 and TRBJ2-5, with 10 bases lining up with TRBD2. V shed 5 bases, J shed 1 base, and the junction held 10 bases outside the gene matches. In germline, CDR1 is SGHVS, CDR2 FQNEAQ. The CDR3 contains 17 residues. Written as DNA, the CDR3 is TGTGCCAGCAGCCCACGACTAGCGGGTACGGGCCAAGAGACCCAGTACTTC. Protein: CASSPRLAGTGQETQYF.

This clonotype was detected many times. The chain couples TRBV5-1 to TRBJ2-7; tentatively, D is TRBD1 or TRBD2 (5 bases each). V lost 1 base to trimming and J lost 4 bases, with 15 bases between them. Germline V CDR1 and CDR2: SGHRS, YFSETQ. The CDR3 consists of 15 residues. CDR3 sequence reads: CASSLLGEREYEQYF. The CDR3 DNA follows: TGCGCCAGCAGCTTGTTAGGGGAGAGGGAATACGAGCAGTACTTC.

V gene TRBV4-1 combines with J gene TRBJ2-5, with D unclear. The V gene's germline CDR1 is MGHRA and CDR2 YSYEKL. Deletions cut 4 bases from V and 5 bases from J, with 11 bases between. This CDR3 contains 13 residues. In DNA, the CDR3 is TGCGCCAGCAGCCCCGACGAGAAGGAGACCCAGTACTTC. Its translation: CASSPDEKETQYF.

This clonotype has at least ten counts. The rearrangement links TRBV15 to TRBJ2-7; 7 bases agree with TRBD2. The CDR3 runs to 15 residues. V trimming: 2 bases; J trimming: 1 base; junction bases outside the gene matches: 5. Germline loops: CDR1 LNHNV, CDR2 YYDKDF (reference sequence). The CDR3 protein is CATSRRLAGSYEQYF. CDR3 bases: TGTGCCACCAGCAGACGACTAGCAGGTTCCTACGAGCAGTACTTC.

V and J are TRBV29-1 and TRBJ1-1; D unclear. CDR3 size: 14 residues. The germline gives CDR1 SQVTM, CDR2 ANQGSEA. V lost 6 bases to trimming and J lost 0 bases, with 14 bases between them. The CDR3 loop is CSVAVSPMNTEAFF. CDR3 bases: TGCAGCGTCGCGGTCAGCCCGATGAACACTGAAGCTTTCTTT.

This clonotype has ten or more counts. The V gene is TRBV5-1, the J gene TRBJ2-4; D may be TRBD1 (5 bases). The CDR3 sequence is 12 residues long. V was clipped by 4 bases and J by 8 bases, with 10 bases between them. The germline V gene has CDR1 SGHRS and CDR2 YFSETQ. In nucleotides, the CDR3 is TGCGCCAGCAGCCTGGACACAGACATTCAGTACTTC. Translation: CASSLDTDIQYF.

This clonotype was seen many times. The rearrangement joins TRBV10-2 to TRBJ2-5, with D uncertain. V was shortened by 4 bases and J by 5 bases, with 8 bases between the two germline ends. The CDR3 is 12 residues long. Germline CDR1 is WSHSY and CDR2 is SAAADI. CDR3 in DNA: TGCGCCAGCAGTGGGCTGACGGAGACCCAGTACTTC. Protein sequence: CASSGLTETQYF.

The sample holds a few counts of this clonotype. The chain is built from TRBV6-1 and TRBJ2-7; 11 positions agree with TRBD1. V lost 9 bases and J lost 3; bases outside the gene matches: 10. This CDR3 spans 15 amino acids. Per the germline V gene, CDR1 is MNHNS and CDR2 is SASEGT. In nucleotides, the CDR3 is TGTGCCAGTACCTTGTTGGGACAGGGGGTCTACGAGCAGTACTTC. Protein: CASTLLGQGVYEQYF.

This clonotype was seen ten or more times. The genes are TRBV29-1 and TRBJ2-1, with a possible D match to TRBD2 (5 bases). Germline CDR1 reads SQVTM; CDR2 reads ANQGSEA. CDR3 length equals 14 residues. V dropped 6 bases and J dropped 1 base, with 13 bases sitting between them. This CDR3 is CSVTRGESYNEQFF. The DNA of the CDR3 is TGCAGCGTCACCCGGGGAGAATCCTACAATGAGCAGTTCTTC.

In its sample, this clonotype was seen a few times. The chain employs TRBV12-3 or TRBV12-4 and TRBJ2-2, with 8 bases identical to TRBD1. The CDR3 has 15 amino acids. Germline trimming cut 6 bases from V and 6 bases from J; bases unmatched to any gene: 9. CDR3 region: CASSPTDRVAGELFF. For the CDR3, the DNA is TGTGCCAGCAGCCCTACGGACAGGGTGGCCGGGGAGCTGTTTTTT.